This T cell receptor beta chain was identified during a study of T cells in Graves' hyperthyroidism and ophthalmopathy. This clonotype showed up just a few times. One junction end does not reproduce the germline sequence, and a read error may be involved. There are 13 residues in the CDR3. CDR1 and CDR2 (germline): SGHTA, FQGNSA. Amplification yielded TCR beta CDR3 regions, with RNA transcripts as the source. RT-PCR in the first round (using the HTBI primer set) targeted the TCR CDR3. TCRdb used MiXCR to reprocess the multiplex PCR reads, holding one entry per CDR3 protein. Altogether hundreds of thousands of distinct CDR3 sequences are present, roughly 40% being singletons, with the ten largest covering around 9.3%.

Sequencing was carried out using blood. The chain recombines TRBV7-2 with TRBJ2-7; D unclear. The source is a man between 18 and 35 years old with Graves' hyperthyroidism. CDR3 DNA: TGCGCCAGCAGCCAAACAAGCCGCTACGAGCAGTACTTC. Protein sequence: CASSQTSRYEQYF.